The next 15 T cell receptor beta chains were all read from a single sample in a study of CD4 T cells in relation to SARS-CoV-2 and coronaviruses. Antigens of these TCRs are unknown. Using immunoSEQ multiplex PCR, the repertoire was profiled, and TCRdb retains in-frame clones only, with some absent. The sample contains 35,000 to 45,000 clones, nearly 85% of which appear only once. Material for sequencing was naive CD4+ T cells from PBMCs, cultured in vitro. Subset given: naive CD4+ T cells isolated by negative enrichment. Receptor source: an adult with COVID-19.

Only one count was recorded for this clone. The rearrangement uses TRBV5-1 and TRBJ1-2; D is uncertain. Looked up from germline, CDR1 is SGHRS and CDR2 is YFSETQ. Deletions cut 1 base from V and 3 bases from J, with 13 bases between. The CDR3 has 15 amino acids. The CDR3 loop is CASSLTPPEDYGYTF. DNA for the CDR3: TGCGCCAGCAGCTTGACGCCCCCGGAGGACTATGGCTACACCTTC.

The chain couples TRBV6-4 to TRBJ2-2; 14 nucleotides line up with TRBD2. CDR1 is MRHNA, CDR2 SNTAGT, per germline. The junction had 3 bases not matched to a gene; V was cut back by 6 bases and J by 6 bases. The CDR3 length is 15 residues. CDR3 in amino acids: CASSGTSGSAGELFF. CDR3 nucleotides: TGTGCCAGCAGCGGGACTAGCGGGAGTGCCGGGGAGCTGTTTTTT.

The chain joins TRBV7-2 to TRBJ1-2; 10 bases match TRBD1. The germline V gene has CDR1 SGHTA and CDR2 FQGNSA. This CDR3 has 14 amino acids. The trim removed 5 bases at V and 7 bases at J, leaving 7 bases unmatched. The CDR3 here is CASSETGGWGGYTF. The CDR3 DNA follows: TGTGCCAGCAGCGAGACAGGGGGCTGGGGTGGCTACACCTTC.

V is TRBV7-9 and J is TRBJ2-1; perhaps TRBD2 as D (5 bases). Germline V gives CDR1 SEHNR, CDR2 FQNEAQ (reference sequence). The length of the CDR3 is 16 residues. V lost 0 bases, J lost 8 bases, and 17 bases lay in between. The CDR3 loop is CASSLALGGLVDEQFF. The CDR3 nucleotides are TGTGCCAGCAGCTTAGCGCTTGGCGGGTTAGTCGATGAGCAGTTCTTC.

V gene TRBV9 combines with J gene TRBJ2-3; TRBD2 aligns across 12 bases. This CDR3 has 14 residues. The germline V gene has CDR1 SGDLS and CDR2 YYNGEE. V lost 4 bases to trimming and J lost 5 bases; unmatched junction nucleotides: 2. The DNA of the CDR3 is TGTGCCAGCAGCCGACTAGCGGGAGTAGATACGCAGTATTTT. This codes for CASSRLAGVDTQYF.

CDR3: CASSLMYTSGPVTTDTQYF. In DNA, the CDR3 is TGTGCCAGCAGCTTAATGTACACTAGCGGTCCGGTAACCACAGATACGCAGTATTTT. The chain couples TRBV7-3 to TRBJ2-3, with 8 bases aligning to TRBD2. Germline V gene data show CDR1 as SGHTA and CDR2 as FQGTGA. There are 19 residues in the CDR3. V shed 1 base, J shed 2 bases, and the junction held 14 bases outside the gene matches. Using reference TRBV7-3 and TRBJ2-3 for the parts outside the CDR3, the full variable domain is GAGVSQTPSNKVTEKGKYVELRCDPISGHTALYWYRQSLGQGPEFLIYFQGTGAADDSGLPNDRFFAVRPEGSVSTLKIQRTERGDSAVYLCASSLMYTSGPVTTDTQYFGPGTRLTVL.

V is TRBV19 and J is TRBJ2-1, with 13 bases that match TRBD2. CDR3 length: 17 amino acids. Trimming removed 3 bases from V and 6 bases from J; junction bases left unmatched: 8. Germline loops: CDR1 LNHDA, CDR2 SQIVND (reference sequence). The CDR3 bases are TGTGCCAGTAGTATCGTCGGACTAGCGGGAGAGTTCAATGAGCAGTTCTTC. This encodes CASSIVGLAGEFNEQFF.

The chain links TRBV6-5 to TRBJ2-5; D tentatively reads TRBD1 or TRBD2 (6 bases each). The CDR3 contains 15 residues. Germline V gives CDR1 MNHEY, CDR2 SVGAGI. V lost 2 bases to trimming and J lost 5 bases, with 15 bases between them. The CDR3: CASSYNRRGGETQYF. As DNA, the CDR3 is TGTGCCAGCAGTTACAACCGGAGAGGGGGGGAGACCCAGTACTTC.

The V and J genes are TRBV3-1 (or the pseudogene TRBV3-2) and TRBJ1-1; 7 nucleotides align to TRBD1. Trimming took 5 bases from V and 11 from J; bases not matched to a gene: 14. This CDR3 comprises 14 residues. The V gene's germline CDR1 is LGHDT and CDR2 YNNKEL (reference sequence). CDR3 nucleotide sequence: TGTGCCAGCAGCTACAAAGGACTACAGGGGAGGGCTTTCTTT. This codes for CASSYKGLQGRAFF.

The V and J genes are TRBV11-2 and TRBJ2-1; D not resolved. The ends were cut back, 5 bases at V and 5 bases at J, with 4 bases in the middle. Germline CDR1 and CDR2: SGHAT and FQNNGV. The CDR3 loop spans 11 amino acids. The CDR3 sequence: CASSPHNEQFF. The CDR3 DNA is TGTGCCAGCAGCCCACACAATGAGCAGTTCTTC.

The DNA for the CDR3 is TGCGCCAGCAGCTTGGCCCGACAGAAGTCCAGTTTCGAGCAGTTCTTC. Translating it yields CASSLARQKSSFEQFF. The chain is built from TRBV5-1 and TRBJ2-1; D is perhaps TRBD1 (5 bases). The CDR3 is 16 residues long. Trimming stripped 0 bases from V and 10 bases from J, with 20 bases between. Germline V CDR1 and CDR2: SGHRS, YFSETQ.

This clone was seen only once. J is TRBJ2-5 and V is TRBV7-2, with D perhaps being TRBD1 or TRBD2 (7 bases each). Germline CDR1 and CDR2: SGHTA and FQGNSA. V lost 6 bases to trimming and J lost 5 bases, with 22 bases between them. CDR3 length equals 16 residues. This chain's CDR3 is CASSPGGDSRGETQYF. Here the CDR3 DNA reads TGTGCCAGCAGTCCAGGGGGGGACAGCCGGGGGGAGACCCAGTACTTC.

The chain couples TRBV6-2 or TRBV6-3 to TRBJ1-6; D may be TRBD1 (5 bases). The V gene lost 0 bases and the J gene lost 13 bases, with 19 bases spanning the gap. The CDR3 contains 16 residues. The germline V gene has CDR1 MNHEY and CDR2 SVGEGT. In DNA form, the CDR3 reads TGTGCCAGCAGTTACTCGATAGGGGCTCGGTCTTCGCCCCTCCACTTT. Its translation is CASSYSIGARSSPLHF.

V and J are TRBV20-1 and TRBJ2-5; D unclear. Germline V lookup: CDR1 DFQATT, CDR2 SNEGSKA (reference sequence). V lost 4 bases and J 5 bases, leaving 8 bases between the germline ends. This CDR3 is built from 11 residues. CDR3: CSATTPETQYF. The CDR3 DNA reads TGCAGTGCTACCACCCCGGAGACCCAGTACTTC.

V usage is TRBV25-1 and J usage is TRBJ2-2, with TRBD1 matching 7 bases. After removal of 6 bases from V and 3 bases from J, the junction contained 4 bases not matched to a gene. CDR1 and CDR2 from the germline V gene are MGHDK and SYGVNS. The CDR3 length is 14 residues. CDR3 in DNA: TGTGCCAGCAGGAGGACAGGAGACACCGGGGAGCTGTTTTTT. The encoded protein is CASRRTGDTGELFF.